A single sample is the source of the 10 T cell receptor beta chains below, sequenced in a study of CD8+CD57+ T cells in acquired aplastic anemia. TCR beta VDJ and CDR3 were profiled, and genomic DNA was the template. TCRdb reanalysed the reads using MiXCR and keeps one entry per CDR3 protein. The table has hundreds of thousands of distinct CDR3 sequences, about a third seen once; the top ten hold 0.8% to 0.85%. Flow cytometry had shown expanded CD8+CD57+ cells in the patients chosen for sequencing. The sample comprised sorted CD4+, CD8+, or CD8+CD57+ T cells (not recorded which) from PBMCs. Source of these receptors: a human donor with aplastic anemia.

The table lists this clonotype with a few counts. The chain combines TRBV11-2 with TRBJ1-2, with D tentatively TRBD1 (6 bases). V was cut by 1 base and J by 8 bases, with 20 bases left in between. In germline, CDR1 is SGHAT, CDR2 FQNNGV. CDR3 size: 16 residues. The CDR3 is CASSLVPSGQPTGYTF. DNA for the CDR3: TGTGCCAGCAGCTTAGTTCCTTCGGGACAACCCACGGGCTACACCTTC.

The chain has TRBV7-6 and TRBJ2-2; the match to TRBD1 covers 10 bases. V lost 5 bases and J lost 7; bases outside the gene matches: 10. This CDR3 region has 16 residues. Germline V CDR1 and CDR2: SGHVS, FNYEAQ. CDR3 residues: CASSAPTGGNYGELFF. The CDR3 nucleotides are TGTGCCAGCAGCGCACCGACAGGGGGCAATTACGGGGAGCTGTTTTTT.

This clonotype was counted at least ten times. This chain's CDR3 is CASSGGGHYGYTF. The CDR3, as DNA: TGTGCCAGCAGTGGAGGGGGCCACTATGGCTACACCTTC. This chain links TRBV25-1 with TRBJ1-2, with 7 bases matching TRBD1. This CDR3 contains 13 residues. Trimming removed 4 bases from V and 3 bases from J; junction bases left unmatched: 2. In germline, CDR1 is MGHDK, CDR2 SYGVNS.

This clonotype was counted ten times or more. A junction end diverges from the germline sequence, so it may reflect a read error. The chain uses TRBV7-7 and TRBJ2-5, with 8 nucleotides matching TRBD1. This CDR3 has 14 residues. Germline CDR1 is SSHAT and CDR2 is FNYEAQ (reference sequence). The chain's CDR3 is CASSQDRGGETQYF. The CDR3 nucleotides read TGTGCTAGCAGCCAAGACAGGGGTGGTGAGACCCAGTACTTC.

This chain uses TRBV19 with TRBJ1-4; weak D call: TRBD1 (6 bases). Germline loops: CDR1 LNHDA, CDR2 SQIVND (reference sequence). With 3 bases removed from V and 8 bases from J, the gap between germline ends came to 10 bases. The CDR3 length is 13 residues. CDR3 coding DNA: TGTGCCAGTAGTATGAGGGGGTACGAAAAACTGTTTTTT. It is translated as CASSMRGYEKLFF.

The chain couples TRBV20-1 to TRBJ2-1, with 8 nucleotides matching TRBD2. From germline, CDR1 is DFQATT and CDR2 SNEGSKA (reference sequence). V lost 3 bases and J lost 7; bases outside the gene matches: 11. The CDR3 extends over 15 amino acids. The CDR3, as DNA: TGCAGTGCTAGTTTAGGGATGAGCGGGGGAAATGAGCAGTTCTTC. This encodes CSASLGMSGGNEQFF.

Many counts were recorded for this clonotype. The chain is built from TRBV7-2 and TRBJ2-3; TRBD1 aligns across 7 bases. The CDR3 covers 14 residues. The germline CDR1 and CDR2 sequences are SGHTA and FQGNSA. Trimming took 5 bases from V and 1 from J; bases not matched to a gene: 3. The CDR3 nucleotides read TGTGCCAGCAGCGTAGGACAGGGCACAGATACGCAGTATTTT. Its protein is CASSVGQGTDTQYF.

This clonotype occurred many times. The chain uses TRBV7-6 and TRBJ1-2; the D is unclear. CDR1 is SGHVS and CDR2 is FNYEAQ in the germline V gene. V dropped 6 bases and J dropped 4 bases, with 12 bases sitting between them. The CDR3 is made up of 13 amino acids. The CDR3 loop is CASSSTSIYGYTF. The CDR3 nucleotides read TGTGCCAGCAGTTCGACCTCGATCTATGGCTACACCTTC.

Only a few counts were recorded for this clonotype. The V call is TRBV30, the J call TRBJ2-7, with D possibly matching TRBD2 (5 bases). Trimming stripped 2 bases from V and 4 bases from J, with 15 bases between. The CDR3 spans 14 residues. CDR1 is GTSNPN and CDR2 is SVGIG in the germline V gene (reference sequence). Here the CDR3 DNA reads TGTGCCTGGAGTCTCGGCCCGGCGGGTTACGAGCAGTACTTC. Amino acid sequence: CAWSLGPAGYEQYF.

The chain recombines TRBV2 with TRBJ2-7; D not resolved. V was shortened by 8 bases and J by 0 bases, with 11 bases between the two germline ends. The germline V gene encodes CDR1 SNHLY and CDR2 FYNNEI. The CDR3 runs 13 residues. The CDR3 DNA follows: TGTGCCAGCTCTGTGGAGAGCTCCTACGAGCAGTACTTC. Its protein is CASSVESSYEQYF.